This T cell receptor beta chain is drawn from a study of T cells in Graves' hyperthyroidism and ophthalmopathy. This clonotype was counted many times. The CDR3 length is 15 residues. Trimming removed 4 bases at V and 0 bases at J, with 11 bases between. CDR1 and CDR2 from the germline V gene are ENHRY and SYGVKD. Amplification of TCR beta CDR3 regions used RNA as the template. Primed by the HTBI set, a first-round RT-PCR was run on the TCR CDR3. TCRdb reprocessed the multiplex PCR reads with MiXCR, giving one entry per CDR3 protein. The repertoire holds about 320,000 distinct CDR3 sequences, with 15% to 20% as singletons.

Material for sequencing was blood. The source of this sequence is a man younger than 45 with Graves' hyperthyroidism. The gene calls are TRBV10-3 and TRBJ2-3; TRBD2 might be the D (6 bases). DNA for the CDR3: TGTGCCATCAGTGGGACTACTACTAGCACAGATACGCAGTATTTT. Protein sequence: CAISGTTTSTDTQYF.